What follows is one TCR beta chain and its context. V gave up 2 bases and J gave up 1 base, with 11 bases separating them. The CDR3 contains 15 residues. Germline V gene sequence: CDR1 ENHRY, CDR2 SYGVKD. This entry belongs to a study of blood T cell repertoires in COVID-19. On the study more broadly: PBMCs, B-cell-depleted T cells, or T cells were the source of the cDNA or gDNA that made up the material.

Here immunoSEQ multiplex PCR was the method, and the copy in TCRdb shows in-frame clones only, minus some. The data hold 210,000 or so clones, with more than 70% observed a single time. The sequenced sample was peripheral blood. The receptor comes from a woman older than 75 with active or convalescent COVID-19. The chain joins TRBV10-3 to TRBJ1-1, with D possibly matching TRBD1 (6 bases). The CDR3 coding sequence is TGTGCCATCAGTGAGCCCCAACAGGGGAACACTGAAGCTTTCTTT. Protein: CAISEPQQGNTEAFF.